A selection of T cell receptor beta chains follows, all from one sample in a study of technical replicates of blood from a handful of donors. The assay was immunoSEQ multiplex PCR, and TCRdb's table has in-frame clones only and misses some. The table shows 80,000 to 95,000 clones, with about 93% occurring only once. Material: T cells isolated from PBMCs. These receptors were taken from a human donor in good health. The CDR3 runs from the conserved cysteine through the conserved F or W. Fields, in order: CDR3 DNA, CDR3 protein, V gene, clone size, J gene, D gene. The D gene is left open where the match is weak. Clone size appears in some rows only: once, few, many, or a class for an expanded clone.

cdr3_nt: TGTGCCAGCAGCGTAGGGGGACAGGGGGACAATCAGCCCCAGCATTTT; cdr3_aa: CASSVGGQGDNQPQHF; v_call: TRBV9; clone_size: -; j_call: TRBJ1-5; d_call: TRBD1
cdr3_nt: TGTGCCAGCAGCGCCGCGCTAACCCCCTACGAGCAGTACTTC; cdr3_aa: CASSAALTPYEQYF; v_call: TRBV6-6; clone_size: once; j_call: TRBJ2-7; d_call: -
cdr3_nt: TGTGCCAGCAGTTACTCGGTGGGGGGACAGCCCCAGCATTTT; cdr3_aa: CASSYSVGGQPQHF; v_call: TRBV6-5; clone_size: once; j_call: TRBJ1-5; d_call: -
cdr3_nt: TGTGCCAGCAGCCCGTCGTGGGACAGTAACTCCTACGAGCAGTACTTC; cdr3_aa: CASSPSWDSNSYEQYF; v_call: TRBV14; clone_size: -; j_call: TRBJ2-7; d_call: TRBD1
cdr3_nt: TGTGCCAGCAGAAACAGGGGTCAACCTGAAGAGACCCAGTACTTC; cdr3_aa: CASRNRGQPEETQYF; v_call: TRBV6-5; clone_size: once; j_call: TRBJ2-5; d_call: TRBD1
cdr3_nt: TGCAGTGCTAGAGTCAACGAGCAGTACTTC; cdr3_aa: CSARVNEQYF; v_call: TRBV20-1; clone_size: -; j_call: TRBJ2-7; d_call: -
cdr3_nt: TGCGCCAGCAGCTTTGTCGGGGGGGCCACAGATACGCAGTATTTT; cdr3_aa: CASSFVGGATDTQYF; v_call: TRBV5-1; clone_size: once; j_call: TRBJ2-3; d_call: TRBD2
cdr3_nt: TGTGCCAGCAGCTCCACCCCAGACAGGGTAAGAAGCGACTATGGCTACACCTTC; cdr3_aa: CASSSTPDRVRSDYGYTF; v_call: TRBV5-5; clone_size: -; j_call: TRBJ1-2; d_call: TRBD1
cdr3_nt: TGCGCCAGCAGTGAGTCGTATCTCCGGGGGGCGTGTAATGAAAAACTGTTTTTT; cdr3_aa: CASSESYLRGACNEKLFF; v_call: TRBV10-1; clone_size: -; j_call: TRBJ1-4; d_call: -
cdr3_nt: TGCGCCAGCAGTGACCTAGCGGGAGGCACAGATACGCAGTATTTT; cdr3_aa: CASSDLAGGTDTQYF; v_call: TRBV10-1; clone_size: -; j_call: TRBJ2-3; d_call: TRBD2